Shown below are 25 T cell receptor beta chains from a single sample sequenced in a study of blood T cell repertoires in COVID-19. TCRdb's table, derived via immunoSEQ multiplex PCR, lists solely in-frame clones and lacks some. The repertoire holds under 150,000 clones, about 88% seen once, with about 2.3% in the top ten. Sample: PBMCs or T cells enriched from blood (not recorded which). These receptors came from a woman aged 50 to 60 who had recovered from COVID-19.

This chain connects TRBV21-1 to TRBJ2-2; the D call of TRBD2 is as the table states it, not checked on the DNA. TRBV21-1 is a listed pseudogene. The CDR3 is 14 amino acids. Here the CDR3 reads CASSKAGRGRELFF. In DNA form, the CDR3 reads TGTGCCAGCAGCAAAGCGGGGAGGGGTAGGGAGCTGTTTTTT.

The V call is TRBV3-1 (or the pseudogene TRBV3-2), the J call TRBJ1-4; 8 bases are shared with TRBD1. Looked up from germline, CDR1 is LGHDT and CDR2 is YNNKEL (reference sequence). This CDR3 is 14 amino acids long. Trimming cost V 2 bases and J 13 bases; bases outside gene matches: 9. This chain's CDR3 is CASSQQGAGVILFF. The CDR3 DNA reads as TGTGCCAGCAGCCAACAGGGGGCGGGGGTTATACTGTTTTTT.

This clone appeared once. The chain couples TRBV5-4 to TRBJ2-2; 13 bases are a match to TRBD2. This CDR3 spans 18 amino acids. Unmatched junction bases numbered 8, after V lost 0 bases and J lost 6 bases. Germline V CDR1 and CDR2: SGHNT, YYREEE (reference sequence). CDR3 region: CASSLGTSGGPKAGELFF. The CDR3 bases are TGTGCCAGCAGCTTGGGGACTAGCGGGGGCCCCAAGGCCGGGGAGCTGTTTTTT.

The rearrangement joins TRBV11-2 to TRBJ2-7; possible D gene TRBD2, 6 bases. Between the trimmed V and J ends, which lost 5 bases and 9 bases, there was a span of 14 bases. This CDR3 has 12 amino acids. Germline values: CDR1 SGHAT, CDR2 FQNNGV. The CDR3: CASSAPGEMQYF. The CDR3 DNA sequence: TGTGCCAGCAGCGCGCCGGGAGAAATGCAGTACTTC. Supplemented by reference TRBV11-2 and TRBJ2-7, the full variable domain reads EAGVAQSPRYKIIEKRQSVAFWCNPISGHATLYWYQQILGQGPKLLIQFQNNGVVDDSQLPKDRFSAERLKGVDSTLKIQPAKLEDSAVYLCASSAPGEMQYFGPGTRLTVT.

V is TRBV6-5 and J is TRBJ1-2; D is unresolved. The germline V gene has CDR1 MNHEY and CDR2 SVGAGI. V lost 6 bases to trimming and J lost 1 base, with 3 bases between them. The CDR3 spans 11 residues. The CDR3 DNA is TGTGCCAGCAGCGGTAACTATGGCTACACCTTC. Translation gives CASSGNYGYTF.

The gene calls are TRBV6-6 and TRBJ2-7; a weak D match, TRBD2 (7 bases). Looked up from germline, CDR1 is MNHNY and CDR2 is SVGAGI (reference sequence). This CDR3 has 14 residues. V lost 8 bases to trimming and J lost 0 bases, with 14 bases between them. The CDR3 sequence: CASGRGDPSYEQYF. CDR3 coding DNA: TGTGCCAGCGGGAGGGGGGACCCCTCCTACGAGCAGTACTTC.

This rearrangement joins TRBV3-1 (or the pseudogene TRBV3-2) to TRBJ2-1, with D tentatively TRBD2 (6 bases). The V end lost 1 base, the J end lost 5 bases, and 12 bases lay between the germline ends. There are 15 residues in the CDR3. The germline CDR1 and CDR2 sequences are LGHDT and YNNKEL (reference sequence). CDR3 coding DNA: TGTGCCAGCAGCCAAGGGATAGGGAGGAACAATGAGCAGTTCTTC. Its protein product is CASSQGIGRNNEQFF.

This chain joins TRBV12-5 and TRBJ2-7, with D perhaps matching TRBD1 (6 bases). Germline CDR1 and CDR2: LGHNT and FRNRAP. V lost 5 bases and J 3 bases, leaving 11 bases between the germline ends. The CDR3 has 13 amino acids. The CDR3 is CASGKTDSYEQYF. As DNA, the CDR3 is TGTGCTAGTGGTAAAACGGACAGCTACGAGCAGTACTTC.

The rearrangement joins TRBV18 to TRBJ1-1, with 7 bases that match TRBD1. With 5 bases clipped from V and 10 bases from J, the junction kept 7 bases outside the gene matches. The CDR3 loop spans 12 amino acids. CDR1 is KGHSH and CDR2 is LQKENI in the germline V gene. The CDR3 nucleotides are TGTGCCAGCTCAGAACGACAGGGTTCAGCTTTCTTT. Translation gives CASSERQGSAFF.

CDR3 nucleotide sequence: TGTGCCACCAGTGTTGGTAGCGGGGCCACAGATACGCAGTATTTT. It specifies CATSVGSGATDTQYF. The V call is TRBV24-1, the J call TRBJ2-3; 8 bases align to TRBD2. This CDR3 region has 15 residues. Germline V lookup: CDR1 KGHDR, CDR2 SFDVKD. With 5 bases clipped from V and 2 bases from J, the junction kept 5 bases outside the gene matches.

V is TRBV10-3 and J is TRBJ2-3; D is perhaps TRBD2 (5 bases). Trimming left V 0 bases short and J 2 bases short, with 15 bases between. Per germline, CDR1 ENHRY and CDR2 SYGVKD. The CDR3 sequence is 17 residues long. CDR3 in amino acids: CAISESRATDFTDTQYF. For the CDR3, the DNA is TGTGCCATCAGTGAGTCGAGGGCGACTGATTTCACAGATACGCAGTATTTT.

This sequence joins TRBV27 and TRBJ1-2; 10 nucleotides line up with TRBD1. Looked up from germline, CDR1 is MNHEY and CDR2 is SMNVEV (reference sequence). The CDR3 is made up of 14 amino acids. V lost 5 bases, J lost 5 bases, and 5 bases stayed unmatched. The DNA of the CDR3 is TGTGCCAGCAGTCCGTGGGACAGGGGTTATGGCTACACCTTC. Amino acids: CASSPWDRGYGYTF.

V is TRBV7-2 and J is TRBJ2-2; TRBD2 matches at 10 bases. Germline V gives CDR1 SGHTA, CDR2 FQGNSA. CDR3 length: 18 amino acids. Trimming took 5 bases from V and 4 from J; bases not matched to a gene: 13. CDR3: CASSQKLAGSPGTGELFF. For the CDR3, the DNA is TGTGCCAGCAGCCAAAAACTAGCGGGGAGCCCGGGCACCGGGGAGCTGTTTTTT.

The gene calls are TRBV7-6 and TRBJ2-5; no clear D. The CDR3 is 12 amino acids. Germline CDR1 and CDR2: SGHVS and FNYEAQ. The germline V and J ends were trimmed by 8 bases and 0 bases, with 7 bases remaining between them. The CDR3 sequence is CASSPYQETQYF. As DNA, the CDR3 is TGTGCCAGCTCCCCGTACCAAGAGACCCAGTACTTC.

The V and J genes are TRBV10-3 and TRBJ1-5; tentative D call: TRBD1 (6 bases). Germline V lookup: CDR1 ENHRY, CDR2 SYGVKD. The CDR3 loop spans 14 amino acids. Between the trimmed V and J ends, which lost 5 bases and 5 bases, there was a span of 13 bases. Here the CDR3 DNA reads TGTGCCATCAGTCAACAGGGCGGACATCAGCCCCAGCATTTT. It is translated as CAISQQGGHQPQHF.

V usage is TRBV4-3 and J usage is TRBJ2-5, with 16 bases lining up with TRBD2. Losses at the gene ends were 4 bases for V and 4 bases for J; bases not matched to a gene: 6. CDR3 length: 17 amino acids. From germline, CDR1 is LGHNA and CDR2 YSLEER. CDR3 coding DNA: TGCGCCAGCAGCCCAGGGACTAGCGGGGGGGCCTTAGAGACCCAGTACTTC. Encoded protein: CASSPGTSGGALETQYF.

The chain is built from TRBV10-3 and TRBJ2-1; TRBD1 matches at 10 bases. In germline, CDR1 is ENHRY, CDR2 SYGVKD. The CDR3 sequence is 12 residues long. The CDR3 DNA sequence: TGTTCCGGGGGACAGGGGTCCCATGAGCAGTTCTTC. As protein: CSGGQGSHEQFF.

V is TRBV4-3 and J is TRBJ2-7; D might be TRBD1 (6 bases). Deletions cut 4 bases from V and 2 bases from J, with 15 bases between. CDR1 is LGHNA and CDR2 is YSLEER in the germline V gene. The CDR3 is made up of 15 amino acids. This chain's CDR3 is CASSPHRDPPYEQYF. In DNA form, the CDR3 reads TGCGCCAGCAGCCCACACAGGGACCCTCCCTACGAGCAGTACTTC.

This rearrangement joins TRBV4-1 to TRBJ1-1, with D perhaps TRBD1 (5 bases). Deletions cut 3 bases from V and 1 base from J, with 9 bases between. The CDR3 spans 14 residues. Germline V gene lookup returns CDR1 MGHRA and CDR2 YSYEKL. CDR3 DNA: TGCGCCAGCAGCCAGGTGGGGGGGAACACTGAAGCTTTCTTT. This translates into CASSQVGGNTEAFF.

The chain has TRBV6-5 and TRBJ1-6; D uncertain. Trimming took off 9 bases at V and 10 bases at J, with 13 bases between the two ends. The CDR3 runs 12 residues. CDR1 MNHEY and CDR2 SVGAGI come from the germline V gene. CDR3 loop: CASEGRVSPLHF. The DNA for the CDR3 is TGTGCCAGTGAAGGGAGAGTATCACCCCTCCACTTT.

The chain has TRBV19 and TRBJ1-1; D is undetermined. The CDR3 loop spans 12 amino acids. Germline V lookup: CDR1 LNHDA, CDR2 SQIVND (reference sequence). Trimming took 4 bases from V and 6 from J, leaving 9 bases between them. CDR3 amino acids: CASSKLSSEAFF. The CDR3 DNA reads TGTGCCAGTAGTAAGTTGAGCTCTGAAGCTTTCTTT. Full variable domain (remainder filled in from reference TRBV19 and TRBJ1-1): DGGITQSPKYLFRKEGQNVTLSCEQNLNHDAMYWYRQDPGQGLRLIYYSQIVNDFQKGDIAEGYSVSREKKESFPLTVTSAQKNPTAFYLCASSKLSSEAFFGQGTRLTVV.

This clone was detected only a few times. This chain joins TRBV19 and TRBJ2-5; 7 bases line up with TRBD2. V dropped 5 bases and J dropped 1; count of bases not matched to a gene: 10. The germline V gene encodes CDR1 LNHDA and CDR2 SQIVND (reference sequence). This CDR3 contains 16 residues. CDR3 residues: CASSARTSIRQETQYF. CDR3 coding DNA: TGTGCCAGTAGTGCCCGGACTAGTATCCGCCAAGAGACCCAGTACTTC.

The gene calls are TRBV5-6 and TRBJ2-5; the match to TRBD1 covers 7 bases. The CDR3 sequence is 14 residues long. After removal of 4 bases from V and 5 bases from J, the junction contained 8 bases not matched to a gene. The germline CDR1 and CDR2 sequences are SGHDT and YYEEEE. The CDR3: CASSQGQTGETQYF. The CDR3 DNA sequence: TGTGCCAGCAGCCAGGGACAGACTGGGGAGACCCAGTACTTC.

The rearrangement joins TRBV5-4 to TRBJ2-7; weak D call: TRBD2 (5 bases). Germline V gives CDR1 SGHNT, CDR2 YYREEE (reference sequence). The CDR3 has 16 residues. The ends were cut back, 4 bases at V and 0 bases at J, with 17 bases in the middle. The CDR3 DNA reads TGTGCCAGCAGCCTATTGGGAGCCGGGCTCTCCTACGAGCAGTACTTC. This gives the protein CASSLLGAGLSYEQYF.

The chain uses TRBV7-2 and TRBJ2-5; no firm D call. CDR3 length: 16 residues. Trimming stripped 5 bases from V and 1 base from J, with 17 bases between. Germline assignment: CDR1 SGHTA and CDR2 FQGNSA. This chain's CDR3 is CASSPLGGGTQETQYF. CDR3 DNA sequence: TGTGCCAGCAGCCCCCTGGGTGGCGGCACCCAAGAGACCCAGTACTTC.